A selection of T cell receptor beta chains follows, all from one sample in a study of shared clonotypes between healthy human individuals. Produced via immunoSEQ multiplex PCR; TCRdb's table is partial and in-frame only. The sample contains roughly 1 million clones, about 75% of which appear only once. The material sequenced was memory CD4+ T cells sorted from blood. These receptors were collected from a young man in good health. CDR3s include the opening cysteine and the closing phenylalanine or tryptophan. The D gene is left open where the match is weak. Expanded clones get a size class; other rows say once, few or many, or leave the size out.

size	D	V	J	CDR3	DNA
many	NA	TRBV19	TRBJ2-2	CASTPTGPNTGELFF	TGTGCCAGTACGCCTACAGGGCCGAACACCGGGGAGCTGTTTTTT
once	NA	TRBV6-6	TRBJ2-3	CASSPRASDTQYF	TGTGCCAGCAGTCCCAGGGCTTCAGATACGCAGTATTTT
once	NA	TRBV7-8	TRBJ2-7	CASSSRVYEQYF	TGTGCCAGCAGCTCTCGGGTCTACGAGCAGTACTTC
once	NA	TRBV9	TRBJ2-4	CASSVGSGGKNIQYF	TGTGCCAGCAGCGTAGGGTCAGGGGGGAAAAACATTCAGTACTTC
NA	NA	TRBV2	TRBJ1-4	CASSDRAEKLFF	TGTGCCAGCAGTGATCGTGCCGAAAAACTGTTTTTT
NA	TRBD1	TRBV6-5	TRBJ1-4	CASAGGWGGEKLFF	TGTGCCAGCGCAGGGGGATGGGGCGGTGAAAAACTGTTTTTT
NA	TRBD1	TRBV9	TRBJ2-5	CASSATGTGGWETQYF	TGTGCCAGCAGCGCGACCGGGACAGGGGGCTGGGAGACCCAGTACTTC
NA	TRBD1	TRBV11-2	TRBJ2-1	CASSRDRAGNEQFF	TGTGCCAGCAGCCGGGACAGGGCGGGCAATGAGCAGTTCTTC
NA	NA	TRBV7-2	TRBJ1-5	CASSLPPSGPQHF	TGTGCCAGCAGCCTCCCCCCCTCTGGGCCCCAGCATTTT
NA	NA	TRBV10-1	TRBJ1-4	CASARGGNEKLFF	TGCGCCAGCGCCCGGGGAGGAAATGAAAAACTGTTTTTT
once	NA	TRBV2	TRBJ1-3	CASSERGGSGNTIYF	TGTGCCAGCAGTGAAAGGGGGGGCTCTGGAAACACCATATATTTT
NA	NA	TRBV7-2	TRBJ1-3	CASSLDGEPSGNTIYF	TGTGCCAGCAGCTTAGATGGGGAACCCTCTGGAAACACCATATATTTT
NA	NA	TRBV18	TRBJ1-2	CASSRDKPYGYTF	TGTGCCAGCTCACGGGACAAACCTTATGGCTACACCTTC
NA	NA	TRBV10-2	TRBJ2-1	CANIRAPYNEQFF	TGCGCCAATATCAGGGCACCCTACAATGAGCAGTTCTTC
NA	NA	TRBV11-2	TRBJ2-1	CASSLDVGLYNEQFF	TGTGCCAGCAGCTTAGATGTCGGACTGTACAATGAGCAGTTCTTC
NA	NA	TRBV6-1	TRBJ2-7	CASIVRAGPEQYF	TGTGCCAGCATTGTCAGGGCAGGGCCCGAGCAGTACTTC
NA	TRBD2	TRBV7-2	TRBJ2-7	CASSSTSGRLPYEQYF	TGTGCCAGCAGCTCTACCAGCGGGAGGCTACCCTACGAGCAGTACTTC
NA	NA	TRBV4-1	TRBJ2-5	CASSQARGIETQYF	TGCGCCAGCAGCCAAGCGCGGGGCATTGAGACCCAGTACTTC
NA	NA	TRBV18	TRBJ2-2	CASSRLASTGELFF	TGTGCCAGCTCACGGCTAGCGAGCACCGGGGAGCTGTTTTTT
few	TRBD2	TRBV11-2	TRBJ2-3	CASSITSGRGTDTQYF	TGTGCCAGCAGTATAACTAGCGGGAGAGGCACAGATACGCAGTATTTT
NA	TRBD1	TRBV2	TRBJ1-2	CASTSGTGAPVYGYTF	TGTGCCAGCACCTCCGGGACAGGGGCACCCGTCTATGGCTACACCTTC
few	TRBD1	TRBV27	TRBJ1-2	CASSLSGTGGGYTF	TGTGCCAGCAGTTTATCGGGGACAGGGGGCGGCTACACCTTC
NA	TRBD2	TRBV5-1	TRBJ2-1	CASSTGTSRHSYNEQFF	TGCGCCAGCAGCACAGGGACTAGCAGACACTCCTACAATGAGCAGTTCTTC
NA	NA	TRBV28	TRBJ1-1	CVSTGKVDTEAFF	TGTGTCTCAACAGGGAAAGTTGACACTGAAGCTTTCTTT
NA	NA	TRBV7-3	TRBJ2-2	CASSLNRNTGELFF	TGTGCCAGCAGCTTAAATCGGAACACCGGGGAGCTGTTTTTT
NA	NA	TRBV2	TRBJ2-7	CASSEGLGYEQYF	TGTGCCAGCAGTGAAGGACTGGGCTACGAGCAGTACTTC
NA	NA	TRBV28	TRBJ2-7	CASSWGYEQYF	TGTGCCAGCAGTTGGGGTTACGAGCAGTACTTC